These 17 T cell receptor beta chains were sequenced from one sample in a study of T-cell reconstitution after alpha-beta-depleted transplantation in children. Unique molecular identifiers featured in how the TCRbeta library was prepared. From the PCR reads, TCRdb called clonotypes with MiXCR, one entry per CDR3 protein. The profile covers around 500,000 distinct CDR3 sequences, with 23% appearing a single time and 12% to 15% taken by the ten largest. Sequenced here: PBMCs, mostly from graft donor cells, sampled 360 days after TCRalphabeta/CD19-depleted stem cell transplant. The receptors were sampled from a boy younger than two who had a stem cell transplant for acute myeloid leukemia, so the T cells may come from the graft donor.

This rearrangement joins TRBV5-1 to TRBJ2-5; unclear D gene. The germline V gene has CDR1 SGHRS and CDR2 YFSETQ. Trimming removed 0 bases from V and 6 bases from J, with 12 bases in between. This CDR3 region has 14 residues. CDR3 sequence: CASSLAEVGQTQYF. The DNA of the CDR3 is TGCGCCAGCAGCTTGGCCGAGGTAGGGCAGACCCAGTACTTC.

This clonotype has at least ten counts. V usage is TRBV7-7 and J usage is TRBJ2-1; 10 positions match TRBD2. The CDR3 covers 16 residues. Trimming cost V 2 bases and J 8 bases; bases outside gene matches: 9. Germline V gene data show CDR1 as SSHAT and CDR2 as FNYEAQ (reference sequence). The CDR3 here is CASSLQSGGAKHEQFF. Here the CDR3 DNA reads TGTGCCAGCAGCTTACAAAGCGGGGGGGCAAAGCATGAGCAGTTCTTC.

This chain uses TRBV2 with TRBJ2-7; either TRBD1 or TRBD2 may supply D (6 bases each). This CDR3 spans 13 amino acids. Germline assignment: CDR1 SNHLY and CDR2 FYNNEI. CDR3 nucleotides: TGTGCCAGCAGTGATGGTGGGGGGCCGCGCCCGCGGGTC. Translated, it gives CASSDGGGPRPRV.

This clonotype was seen ten or more times. CDR3: CASTPASGGGTQYF. For the CDR3, the DNA is TGTGCCAGCACCCCGGCTAGCGGGGGGGGTACGCAGTATTTT. This chain uses TRBV12-3 or TRBV12-4 with TRBJ2-3, with 12 bases lining up with TRBD2. CDR3 length: 14 residues. After removal of 7 bases from V and 8 bases from J, the junction contained 7 bases not matched to a gene.

CDR3 residues: CASIGGGNTGELFF. CDR3 DNA sequence: TGTGCCAGCATAGGAGGGGGCAACACCGGGGAGCTGTTTTTT. This chain connects TRBV11-2 to TRBJ2-2; D might be TRBD1 (7 bases). V lost 7 bases and J 2 bases, leaving 11 bases between the germline ends. Germline values: CDR1 SGHAT, CDR2 FQNNGV. The CDR3 runs to 14 residues.

This clonotype occurred a few times. The chain has TRBV20-1 and TRBJ2-3; 8 bases are shared with TRBD2. The CDR3 runs 15 residues. After removal of 0 bases from V and 4 bases from J, the junction contained 6 bases not matched to a gene. From germline, CDR1 is DFQATT and CDR2 SNEGSKA (reference sequence). The CDR3 region is CSARDYGGASDTQYF. The DNA of the CDR3 is TGCAGTGCTAGAGATTACGGGGGGGCCTCAGATACGCAGTATTTT.

The CDR3 is CASSFSAGVLTEAFF. CDR3 sequence (DNA): TGTGCCAGCAGCTTCAGCGCAGGGGTCTTGACTGAAGCTTTCTTT. This sequence joins TRBV5-4 and TRBJ1-1; a possible D gene is TRBD1 (6 bases). Trimming pared 2 bases from V and 5 bases from J, leaving 16 bases between. This CDR3 has 15 residues. Looked up from germline, CDR1 is SGHNT and CDR2 is YYREEE (reference sequence).

This clonotype was counted between two and nine times. The rearrangement joins TRBV12-3 or TRBV12-4 to TRBJ1-1; no reliable D call. V was shortened by 2 bases and J by 1 base, with 11 bases between the two germline ends. This CDR3 region has 15 residues. CDR3 protein: CASSLSLTGNTEAFF. In DNA, the CDR3 is TGTGCCAGCAGTTTATCTTTGACGGGGAACACTGAAGCTTTCTTT.

This clonotype was seen only a few times. At one boundary the junction diverges from the germline segment, which might be a read error. V is TRBV5-5 and J is TRBJ2-3, with D uncertain. The CDR3 extends over 12 amino acids. Germline CDR1 SGHKS, CDR2 YYEKEE (reference sequence). The CDR3, as DNA: TGTGCCAGCAGCTCGGATCTTCTTTCGGTAGATTTT. Residues: CASSSDLLSVDF.

This clonotype appeared many times. The chain combines TRBV12-5 with TRBJ2-7, with D perhaps TRBD1 (5 bases). The ends were cut back, 3 bases at V and 7 bases at J, with 25 bases in the middle. The CDR3 runs 17 residues. Looked up from germline, CDR1 is LGHNT and CDR2 is FRNRAP. The CDR3 DNA reads as TGTGCTAGTGGTTTTACGACAGAATCCACACTTGCTCTTGAGCAGTACTTC. Translation gives CASGFTTESTLALEQYF.

J is TRBJ2-3 and V is TRBV20-1; D is perhaps TRBD2 (6 bases). Germline assignment: CDR1 DFQATT and CDR2 SNEGSKA (reference sequence). Trimming removed 5 bases from V and 4 bases from J, with 13 bases in between. The CDR3 contains 13 residues. The CDR3 is CSAPWGTADTQYF. CDR3 DNA: TGCAGTGCTCCATGGGGGACTGCAGATACGCAGTATTTT.

Only a few counts were recorded for this clonotype. The chain couples TRBV29-1 to TRBJ1-4; D is possibly TRBD1 (5 bases). The V end was cut by 4 bases, the J end by 8 bases, with 11 bases between. The CDR3 runs 12 residues. The V gene's germline CDR1 is SQVTM and CDR2 ANQGSEA. This CDR3 reads CSVVGSGEKLFF. CDR3 DNA sequence: TGCAGCGTTGTGGGTTCAGGGGAAAAACTGTTTTTT.

The gene calls are TRBV27 and TRBJ2-1, with D tentatively TRBD2 (5 bases). Germline CDR1 is MNHEY and CDR2 is SMNVEV (reference sequence). V was clipped by 2 bases and J by 8 bases, with 19 bases between them. The CDR3 length is 16 residues. Here the CDR3 reads CASSLILGSGSDEQFF. The CDR3 nucleotides are TGTGCCAGCAGTTTAATCCTAGGCTCGGGGAGTGATGAGCAGTTCTTC.

This clonotype came up many times. The rearrangement links TRBV6-5 to TRBJ2-1; D is possibly TRBD1 (5 bases). V lost 2 bases, J lost 6 bases, and 17 bases lay in between. Germline CDR1 reads MNHEY; CDR2 reads SVGAGI. The length of the CDR3 is 16 residues. The CDR3 nucleotides are TGTGCCAGCAGTTACGGGGATAGTGGGGCTGCCAATGAGCAGTTCTTC. Amino acids: CASSYGDSGAANEQFF.

The chain links TRBV6-5 to TRBJ2-2, with D hard to call. This CDR3 contains 18 residues. V was shortened by 2 bases and J by 1 base, with 17 bases between the two germline ends. Germline V lookup: CDR1 MNHEY, CDR2 SVGAGI. The CDR3 nucleotides read TGTGCCAGCAGTTACACCGAACAGACCCCTTTGAACACCGGGGAGCTGTTTTTT. This codes for CASSYTEQTPLNTGELFF.

This clonotype was detected only once. The rearrangement uses TRBV6-1 and TRBJ1-3; a possible D gene is TRBD1 (5 bases). Germline lookup yields CDR1 MNHNS and CDR2 SASEGT. V shed 2 bases and J shed 0 bases, with 8 bases lying between them. The CDR3 runs 15 residues. CDR3 nucleotide sequence: TGTGCCAGCAGTGAATCGACAGTCTCTGGAAACACCATATATTTT. Protein sequence: CASSESTVSGNTIYF.

This clonotype was seen many times. V usage is TRBV6-5 and J usage is TRBJ2-3; TRBD2 might be the D (5 bases). V was shortened by 6 bases and J by 4 bases, with 14 bases between the two germline ends. Germline CDR1 reads MNHEY; CDR2 reads SVGAGI. The CDR3 length is 14 residues. Here the CDR3 reads CASSPGKRADTQYF. As DNA, the CDR3 is TGTGCCAGCAGCCCGGGGAAAAGGGCAGATACGCAGTATTTT.